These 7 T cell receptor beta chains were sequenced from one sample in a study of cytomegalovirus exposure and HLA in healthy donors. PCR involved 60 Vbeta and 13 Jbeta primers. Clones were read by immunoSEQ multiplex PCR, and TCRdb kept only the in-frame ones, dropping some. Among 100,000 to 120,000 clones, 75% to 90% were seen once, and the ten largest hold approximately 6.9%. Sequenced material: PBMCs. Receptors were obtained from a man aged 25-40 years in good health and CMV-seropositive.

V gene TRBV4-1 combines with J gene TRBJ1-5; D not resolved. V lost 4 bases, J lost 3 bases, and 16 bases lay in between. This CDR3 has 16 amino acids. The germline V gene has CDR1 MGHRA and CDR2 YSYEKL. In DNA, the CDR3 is TGCGCCAGCAGCCTAGCCGGTTTGGAGGTCAATCAGCCCCAGCATTTT. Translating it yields CASSLAGLEVNQPQHF.

Here the CDR3 DNA reads TGTGCCAGCAGCCCCAGTCCCGGGACTAGCGGGGGGCCCCCGGATACGCAGTATTTT. Translating gives CASSPSPGTSGGPPDTQYF. The rearrangement uses TRBV28 and TRBJ2-3; 15 positions agree with TRBD2. Germline loops: CDR1 MDHEN, CDR2 SYDVKM. The CDR3 sequence is 19 residues long. Unmatched junction bases numbered 16, after V lost 6 bases and J lost 6 bases.

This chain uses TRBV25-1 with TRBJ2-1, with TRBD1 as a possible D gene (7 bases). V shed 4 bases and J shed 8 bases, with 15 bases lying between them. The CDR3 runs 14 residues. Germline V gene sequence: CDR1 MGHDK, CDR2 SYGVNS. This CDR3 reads CASSVQGGGYEQFF. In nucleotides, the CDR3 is TGTGCCAGCAGTGTCCAGGGGGGAGGCTATGAGCAGTTCTTC. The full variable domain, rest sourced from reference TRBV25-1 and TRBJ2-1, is EADIYQTPRYLVIGTGKKITLECSQTMGHDKMYWYQQDPGMELHLIHYSYGVNSTEKGDLSSESTVSRIRTEHFPLTLESARPSHTSQYLCASSVQGGGYEQFFGPGTRLTVL.

DNA of the CDR3: TGCGCCAGCAGCTTGGACAGGCCTGACTACGAGCAGTACTTC. The encoded protein is CASSLDRPDYEQYF. The chain employs TRBV5-1 and TRBJ2-7, with D perhaps TRBD1 (5 bases). Germline CDR1 is SGHRS and CDR2 is YFSETQ. V was shortened by 0 bases and J by 3 bases, with 10 bases between the two germline ends. The CDR3 is 14 residues long.

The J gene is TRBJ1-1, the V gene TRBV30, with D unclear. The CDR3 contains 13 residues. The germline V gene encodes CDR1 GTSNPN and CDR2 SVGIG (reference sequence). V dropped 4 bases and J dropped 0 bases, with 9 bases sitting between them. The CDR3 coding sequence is TGTGCCTGGAAAATCGGGGTGAACACTGAAGCTTTCTTT. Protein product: CAWKIGVNTEAFF.

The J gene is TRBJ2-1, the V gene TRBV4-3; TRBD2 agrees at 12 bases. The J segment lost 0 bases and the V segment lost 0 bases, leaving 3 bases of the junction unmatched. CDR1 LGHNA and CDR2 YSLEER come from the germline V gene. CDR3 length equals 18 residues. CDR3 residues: CASSQELAGGDSYNEQFF. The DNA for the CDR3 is TGCGCCAGCAGCCAAGAACTAGCGGGGGGCGACTCCTACAATGAGCAGTTCTTC.

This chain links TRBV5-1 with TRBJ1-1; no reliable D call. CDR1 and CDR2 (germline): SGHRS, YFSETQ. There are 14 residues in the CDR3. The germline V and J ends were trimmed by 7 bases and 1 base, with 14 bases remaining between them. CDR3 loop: CASSDPGRNTEAFF. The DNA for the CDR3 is TGCGCCAGCTCCGATCCTGGGCGGAACACTGAAGCTTTCTTT.